These 20 T cell receptor beta chains originate from one sample sequenced in a study of CD4 T cells in relation to SARS-CoV-2 and coronaviruses. Sequenced by immunoSEQ multiplex PCR; TCRdb stores in-frame clones only, minus some. The table has about 36,000 clones, 77% seen once. No antigen has been assigned to these receptors. Input material: memory CD4+ T cells from PBMCs, cultured in vitro. The receptors come from an adult with COVID-19.

There are a few counts of this clone. This chain links TRBV25-1 with TRBJ2-7; the match to TRBD2 covers 9 bases. The germline CDR1 and CDR2 sequences are MGHDK and SYGVNS. CDR3 length equals 13 residues. V lost 8 bases, J lost 4 bases, and 6 bases stayed unmatched. In nucleotides, the CDR3 is TGTGCCAGCGCGATAGCGGGAGAGTACGAGCAGTACTTC. Its translation: CASAIAGEYEQYF.

The V and J genes are TRBV9 and TRBJ1-4; no reliable D call. Germline V gene lookup returns CDR1 SGDLS and CDR2 YYNGEE. The CDR3 runs to 12 residues. Trimming pared 0 bases from V and 6 bases from J, leaving 3 bases between. DNA for the CDR3: TGTGCCAGCAGCGTAGACGATGAAAAACTGTTTTTT. This translates into CASSVDDEKLFF.

The chain recombines TRBV20-1 with TRBJ2-7; D ambiguous. The germline V gene has CDR1 DFQATT and CDR2 SNEGSKA (reference sequence). V shed 3 bases and J shed 1 base, with 13 bases lying between them. This CDR3 is built from 14 residues. DNA of the CDR3: TGCAGTGCTAGTGGCACCCCTGGGTCCTACGAGCAGTACTTC. Translated: CSASGTPGSYEQYF.

This clone showed up just a few times. The CDR3 sequence is CASRVGSGYSYEQYF. The CDR3 DNA follows: TGTGCCAGCAGGGTTGGGAGCGGGTACTCCTACGAGCAGTACTTC. The rearrangement joins TRBV7-2 to TRBJ2-7; D possibly corresponds to TRBD2 (6 bases). This CDR3 is built from 15 residues. CDR1 is SGHTA and CDR2 is FQGNSA in the germline V gene. The ends were cut back, 6 bases at V and 0 bases at J, with 15 bases in the middle.

The rearrangement joins TRBV10-3 to TRBJ2-1; TRBD2 agrees at 9 bases. After removal of 0 bases from V and 8 bases from J, the junction contained 17 bases not matched to a gene. The CDR3 spans 19 residues. Germline V gene lookup returns CDR1 ENHRY and CDR2 SYGVKD. The CDR3 DNA follows: TGTGCCATCAGTGAGTCTGACCGGGGTAGAGGACTAGCGTTATATGAGCAGTTCTTC. It encodes CAISESDRGRGLALYEQFF.

The chain links TRBV30 to TRBJ2-1; possibly TRBD2 for D (5 bases). The ends were cut back, 4 bases at V and 3 bases at J, with 13 bases in the middle. Germline lookup yields CDR1 GTSNPN and CDR2 SVGIG (reference sequence). The CDR3 totals 14 residues. DNA for the CDR3: TGTGCCTGGAATGAAGCGGTGCGCTACAATGAGCAGTTCTTC. This encodes CAWNEAVRYNEQFF.

This clone is termed medium-sized. CDR3 coding DNA: TGTGCCAGCTCAGAGGACAGAAACTATGGCTACACCTTC. Its protein product is CASSEDRNYGYTF. The chain recombines TRBV18 with TRBJ1-2; D is perhaps TRBD1 (6 bases). The CDR3 covers 13 residues. V shed 5 bases and J shed 2 bases, with 9 bases lying between them. Germline assignment: CDR1 KGHSH and CDR2 LQKENI.

The J gene is TRBJ2-2, the V gene TRBV28; D is ambiguous. V was pared by 6 bases and J by 3 bases, with 14 bases between. The CDR3 covers 15 residues. Germline values: CDR1 MDHEN, CDR2 SYDVKM. The CDR3 region has the DNA TGTGCCAGCAGCCCTAGTAGGATGTACACCGGGGAGCTGTTTTTT. Protein sequence: CASSPSRMYTGELFF.

V usage is TRBV4-3 and J usage is TRBJ2-7; D is perhaps TRBD1 or TRBD2 (5 bases each). The CDR3 consists of 14 residues. V was cut by 1 base and J by 2 bases, with 9 bases left in between. Germline V gene sequence: CDR1 LGHNA, CDR2 YSLEER. The CDR3 sequence is CASSQGLGPYEQYF. CDR3 DNA: TGCGCCAGCAGCCAAGGTCTGGGACCCTACGAGCAGTACTTC.

This clone was counted only a few times. J is TRBJ2-5 and V is TRBV5-1; 12 nucleotides agree with TRBD2. Per the germline V gene, CDR1 is SGHRS and CDR2 is YFSETQ. With 4 bases clipped from V and 4 bases from J, the junction kept 2 bases outside the gene matches. The CDR3 is 14 amino acids. The CDR3 DNA reads TGCGCCAGCAGCCCGACTAGCGGGAGAGAGACCCAGTACTTC. Its translation: CASSPTSGRETQYF.

This clone was seen a few times. The chain joins TRBV3-1 (or the pseudogene TRBV3-2) to TRBJ1-4; D gene unclear. Trimming shortened V by 1 base and J by 4 bases, and 10 bases separated the two germline ends. Germline values: CDR1 LGHDT, CDR2 YNNKEL (reference sequence). The CDR3 extends over 15 amino acids. CDR3 in DNA: TGTGCCAGCAGCCAAGCGGGGTCGGGTAATGAAAAACTGTTTTTT. Translation: CASSQAGSGNEKLFF.

The V call is TRBV5-1, the J call TRBJ2-7; D unclear. The V and J ends lost 0 bases and 5 bases respectively, with 12 bases between them. In germline, CDR1 is SGHRS, CDR2 YFSETQ. The CDR3 length is 14 residues. The CDR3: CASSLEGIADEQYF. In nucleotides, the CDR3 is TGCGCCAGCAGCTTGGAAGGGATTGCCGACGAGCAGTACTTC.

The sample holds one count of this clone. The chain couples TRBV7-2 to TRBJ2-2, with 12 positions matching TRBD2. The CDR3 loop spans 17 amino acids. The germline gives CDR1 SGHTA, CDR2 FQGNSA. V lost 2 bases and J lost 8; bases outside the gene matches: 9. The CDR3 loop reads CASSLRRLAGARGELFF. CDR3 DNA sequence: TGTGCCAGCAGCTTAAGAAGACTAGCGGGAGCACGTGGGGAGCTGTTTTTT.

This clone has just one count. The chain recombines TRBV5-1 with TRBJ1-1, with D perhaps TRBD1 (5 bases). Trimming took off 4 bases at V and 5 bases at J, with 18 bases between the two ends. The germline CDR1 and CDR2 sequences are SGHRS and YFSETQ. There are 15 residues in the CDR3. For the CDR3, the DNA is TGCGCCAGCAGCCCGAACCGGGGACGGGGGACTGAAGCTTTCTTT. It is translated as CASSPNRGRGTEAFF.

The V and J genes are TRBV4-1 and TRBJ1-1, with D unclear. The CDR3 runs 14 residues. Per germline, CDR1 MGHRA and CDR2 YSYEKL. V was trimmed by 1 base and J by 6 bases, leaving 12 bases between them. DNA of the CDR3: TGCGCCAGCAGCCAAGGGAGGTCAGCCGCTGAAGCTTTCTTT. Translation gives CASSQGRSAAEAFF.

The chain joins TRBV9 to TRBJ1-5, with unresolved D. The CDR3 runs to 14 residues. The germline gives CDR1 SGDLS, CDR2 YYNGEE. The V gene lost 2 bases and the J gene lost 4 bases, with 10 bases spanning the gap. CDR3 sequence (DNA): TGTGCCAGCAGCGTCGGCGACTGGAATCAGCCCCAGCATTTT. Amino acid sequence: CASSVGDWNQPQHF.

The J gene is TRBJ1-5, the V gene TRBV5-5, with TRBD1 matching over 8 bases. V was pared by 2 bases and J by 7 bases, with 11 bases of the junction left unmatched. Germline values: CDR1 SGHKS, CDR2 YYEKEE (reference sequence). This CDR3 contains 16 residues. DNA for the CDR3: TGTGCCAGCAGCTTAGTGCTCAGGGGGCGCGGGCAGCCCCAGCATTTT. It codes for CASSLVLRGRGQPQHF.

The V call is TRBV6-5, the J call TRBJ2-7, with TRBD1 matching over 7 bases. Germline trimming cut 8 bases from V and 4 bases from J; bases unmatched to any gene: 5. CDR3 size: 12 residues. Germline assignment: CDR1 MNHEY and CDR2 SVGAGI. For the CDR3, the DNA is TGTGCCAGCGGTCACAGGGGTTACGAGCAGTACTTC. It is translated as CASGHRGYEQYF.

This clone was recorded only once. This chain links TRBV4-1 with TRBJ2-3; 10 nucleotides align to TRBD2. The CDR3 is 18 amino acids. Germline CDR1 reads MGHRA; CDR2 reads YSYEKL. The V and J ends lost 4 bases and 2 bases, in that order; junction bases with no gene match: 12. Here the CDR3 reads CASSRSPSGRGHTDTQYF. Here the CDR3 DNA reads TGCGCCAGCAGCCGCTCCCCTAGCGGGAGAGGGCACACAGATACGCAGTATTTT.

DNA for the CDR3: TGTGCCACGGGGGAGTCCCAAACGGGTACGCAGTATTTT. It codes for CATGESQTGTQYF. The V call is TRBV10-3, the J call TRBJ2-3; tentatively, D is TRBD2 (6 bases). V was shortened by 10 bases and J by 8 bases, with 19 bases between the two germline ends. Germline CDR1 reads ENHRY; CDR2 reads SYGVKD. The CDR3 totals 13 residues.